Below, 22 T cell receptor beta chains from the same sample are listed, as sequenced in a study of blood T cell repertoires in COVID-19. TCRdb's copy holds only in-frame clones and misses some; the assay was immunoSEQ multiplex PCR. The sample lists some 200,000 clones; 80% to 90% were seen once. The material sequenced was peripheral blood. These TCRs come from a man at least 80 years old with acute or convalescent COVID-19.

Notes on this clone: Other DNA sequences within the sample encode an identical CDR3. The chain carries TRBV30 and TRBJ2-5; TRBD2 might be the D (6 bases). CDR1 and CDR2 from the germline V gene are GTSNPN and SVGIG (reference sequence). The CDR3 has 14 amino acids. V gave up 0 bases and J gave up 1 base, with 9 bases separating them. The CDR3 loop reads CAWSVGGVQETQYF. The DNA of the CDR3 is TGTGCCTGGAGTGTAGGAGGGGTCCAAGAGACCCAGTACTTC.

This sequence joins TRBV7-6 and TRBJ2-1; 7 positions match TRBD2. V trimming: 4 bases; J trimming: 1 base; junction bases outside the gene matches: 7. Germline loops: CDR1 SGHVS, CDR2 FNYEAQ. CDR3 size: 16 residues. In DNA, the CDR3 is TGTGCCAGCAGCTGGAGCCTAGCGGATTCCTACAATGAGCAGTTCTTC. It translates to CASSWSLADSYNEQFF.

This clone was counted once. V and J are TRBV20-1 and TRBJ1-2; 7 nucleotides align to TRBD1. Germline values: CDR1 DFQATT, CDR2 SNEGSKA (reference sequence). Trimming cost V 6 bases and J 4 bases; bases outside gene matches: 2. CDR3 length: 11 amino acids. CDR3 DNA sequence: TGCAGTGCCAGGGACAGCTATGGCTACACCTTC. Its protein product is CSARDSYGYTF.

The chain joins TRBV18 to TRBJ2-7; TRBD1 matches 8 bases. The CDR3 extends over 14 amino acids. J was trimmed by 2 bases and V by 6 bases; bases with no gene match: 6. Per germline, CDR1 KGHSH and CDR2 LQKENI. CDR3 nucleotide sequence: TGTGCCAGCTCGGAGGGGACAGGAGCCTACGAGCAGTACTTC. Translating it yields CASSEGTGAYEQYF.

V gene TRBV28 combines with J gene TRBJ1-4; TRBD1 might be the D (5 bases). V gave up 2 bases and J gave up 7 bases, with 8 bases separating them. Germline CDR1 reads MDHEN; CDR2 reads SYDVKM. This CDR3 comprises 13 residues. This chain's CDR3 is CASSLVQVEKLFF. The DNA for the CDR3 is TGTGCCAGCAGTTTAGTACAGGTTGAAAAACTGTTTTTT.

The CDR3: CAWGTGIGEKLFF. As DNA, the CDR3 is TGTGCCTGGGGGACAGGGATAGGTGAAAAACTGTTTTTT. The rearrangement links TRBV30 to TRBJ1-4; the match to TRBD1 covers 9 bases. This CDR3 has 13 residues. With V trimmed by 5 bases and J by 7 bases, 5 bases remained unmatched. Germline V gene lookup returns CDR1 GTSNPN and CDR2 SVGIG (reference sequence).

The V and J genes are TRBV28 and TRBJ1-5; D perhaps matches TRBD1 (6 bases). CDR3 size: 14 residues. V dropped 7 bases and J dropped 8 bases, with 18 bases sitting between them. Germline V CDR1 and CDR2: MDHEN, SYDVKM. The CDR3 protein is CASTLGGREKPQHF. The CDR3 DNA sequence: TGTGCCAGCACCCTCGGGGGGCGGGAGAAGCCCCAGCATTTT.

The J gene is TRBJ2-2, the V gene TRBV7-7; 11 positions agree with TRBD1. Trimming at V came to 4 bases and at J to 5 bases, leaving 3 bases not matched to a gene. The CDR3 sequence is 15 residues long. The germline V gene has CDR1 SSHAT and CDR2 FNYEAQ (reference sequence). The CDR3 reads CASSSGTGGTGELFF. Written as DNA, the CDR3 is TGTGCCAGCAGCTCCGGGACAGGGGGGACCGGGGAGCTGTTTTTT.

This rearrangement joins TRBV5-1 to TRBJ2-2, with D unresolved. The V gene lost 3 bases and the J gene lost 4 bases, with 7 bases spanning the gap. The CDR3 covers 13 residues. CDR1 and CDR2 (germline): SGHRS, YFSETQ. Written as DNA, the CDR3 is TGCGCCAGCAGCTACACAGTCACCGGGGAGCTGTTTTTT. This encodes CASSYTVTGELFF.

This clone was observed a few times. The rearrangement links TRBV6-2 or TRBV6-3 to TRBJ1-4, with 9 bases fitting TRBD1. The CDR3 totals 15 residues. CDR1 is MNHEY and CDR2 is SVGEGT in the germline V gene. J gave up 5 bases and V 5 bases, and 6 bases lay outside the gene matches. CDR3 region: CASSDPQGANEKLFF. Here the CDR3 DNA reads TGTGCCAGCAGTGACCCACAGGGGGCCAATGAAAAACTGTTTTTT.

The V and J genes are TRBV7-2 and TRBJ2-2; TRBD2 aligns across 13 bases. After removal of 5 bases from V and 1 base from J, the junction contained 4 bases not matched to a gene. This CDR3 contains 17 residues. The germline gives CDR1 SGHTA, CDR2 FQGNSA. CDR3 residues: CASSTRLAGGNTGELFF. CDR3 sequence (DNA): TGTGCCAGCAGCACTCGACTAGCGGGAGGGAACACCGGGGAGCTGTTTTTT.

This clone was seen a handful of times. The rearrangement uses TRBV18 and TRBJ2-2; 8 bases are a match to TRBD2. In germline, CDR1 is KGHSH, CDR2 LQKENI. The CDR3 spans 15 residues. Germline trimming cut 2 bases from V and 4 bases from J; bases unmatched to any gene: 3. The CDR3 DNA sequence: TGTGCCAGCTCACCATTCAGCGGGGGCACCGGGGAGCTGTTTTTT. This translates into CASSPFSGGTGELFF.

The sample holds a few counts of this clone. The CDR3: CASSLAGARSGSVAYNEQFF. The CDR3, as DNA: TGCGCCAGCAGCTTGGCCGGGGCAAGGAGCGGGAGCGTCGCCTACAATGAGCAGTTCTTC. The chain is built from TRBV5-1 and TRBJ2-1; TRBD2 matches at 8 bases. The germline V gene encodes CDR1 SGHRS and CDR2 YFSETQ. The CDR3 runs 20 residues. V lost 0 bases, J lost 2 bases, and 16 bases stayed unmatched.

The chain recombines TRBV19 with TRBJ1-5, with 8 nucleotides matching TRBD1. The germline V gene has CDR1 LNHDA and CDR2 SQIVND (reference sequence). V lost 5 bases to trimming and J lost 1 base; unmatched junction nucleotides: 4. The CDR3 consists of 15 residues. The CDR3 reads CASSLDRVSNQPQHF. Written as DNA, the CDR3 is TGTGCCAGTAGTCTGGACAGGGTAAGCAATCAGCCCCAGCATTTT.

This clone was observed once. This chain connects TRBV27 to TRBJ1-6, with 7 bases lining up with TRBD1. Per germline, CDR1 MNHEY and CDR2 SMNVEV (reference sequence). Germline trimming cut 3 bases from V and 9 bases from J; bases unmatched to any gene: 5. The CDR3 has 14 amino acids. The CDR3 sequence: CASSFTGDGSPLHF. As DNA, the CDR3 is TGTGCCAGCAGTTTTACAGGGGATGGTTCACCCCTCCACTTT.

This clone was recorded only once. The chain carries TRBV28 and TRBJ2-2, with D maybe TRBD1 (5 bases). V was pared by 6 bases and J by 4 bases, with 12 bases between. Germline V gene sequence: CDR1 MDHEN, CDR2 SYDVKM. CDR3 length: 14 amino acids. The CDR3 here is CASSGHTFTGELFF. For the CDR3, the DNA is TGTGCCAGCAGCGGACACACGTTCACCGGGGAGCTGTTTTTT.

This clone has just a few counts. V gene TRBV6-6 combines with J gene TRBJ2-1; a weak D match, TRBD1 (6 bases). Between the trimmed V and J ends, which lost 3 bases and 6 bases, there was a span of 15 bases. The CDR3 is 15 residues long. From germline, CDR1 is MNHNY and CDR2 SVGAGI (reference sequence). CDR3: CASSYMEIRGNEQFF. DNA for the CDR3: TGTGCCAGCAGTTATATGGAGATCAGGGGCAATGAGCAGTTCTTC.

This clone was picked up one time. The chain couples TRBV28 to TRBJ2-1; the D is unclear. There are 13 residues in the CDR3. V dropped 5 bases and J dropped 2 bases, with 7 bases sitting between them. Germline V gives CDR1 MDHEN, CDR2 SYDVKM. For the CDR3, the DNA is TGTGCCAGCAGTCCCTACGCCTACAATGAGCAGTTCTTC. Its protein product is CASSPYAYNEQFF.

V gene TRBV5-6 combines with J gene TRBJ2-1, with D perhaps matching TRBD2 (5 bases). Between the trimmed V and J ends, which lost 4 bases and 10 bases, there was a span of 12 bases. Germline lookup yields CDR1 SGHDT and CDR2 YYEEEE. The CDR3 runs to 12 residues. The CDR3 coding sequence is TGTGCCAGCAGCGGGAGTTCAGGAGAGCAGTTCTTC. It is translated as CASSGSSGEQFF.

The chain joins TRBV28 to TRBJ2-1, with 8 positions matching TRBD1. V gave up 3 bases and J gave up 1 base; unmatched junction bases: 8. In germline, CDR1 is MDHEN, CDR2 SYDVKM. This CDR3 comprises 17 residues. CDR3 coding DNA: TGTGCCAGCAGTTTCCCGGGACAGGTTACGTCCTACAATGAGCAGTTCTTC. Translating it yields CASSFPGQVTSYNEQFF.

The rearrangement links TRBV30 to TRBJ1-4, with 7 bases fitting TRBD1. The V segment lost 5 bases and the J segment 4 bases; nucleotides outside the gene matches: 4. The CDR3 extends over 13 amino acids. Germline V gene sequence: CDR1 GTSNPN, CDR2 SVGIG (reference sequence). The DNA for the CDR3 is TGTGCCTGGGCGGGACAGCTTAATGAAAAACTGTTTTTT. This translates into CAWAGQLNEKLFF.

The rearrangement joins TRBV19 to TRBJ1-3; TRBD1 agrees at 9 bases. Unmatched junction bases numbered 9, after V lost 5 bases and J lost 4 bases. This CDR3 contains 16 residues. CDR1 and CDR2 (germline): LNHDA, SQIVND (reference sequence). The CDR3 region is CASSPGQGWRGNTIYF. The CDR3 DNA sequence: TGTGCCAGTAGTCCGGGACAGGGTTGGCGGGGAAACACCATATATTTT.